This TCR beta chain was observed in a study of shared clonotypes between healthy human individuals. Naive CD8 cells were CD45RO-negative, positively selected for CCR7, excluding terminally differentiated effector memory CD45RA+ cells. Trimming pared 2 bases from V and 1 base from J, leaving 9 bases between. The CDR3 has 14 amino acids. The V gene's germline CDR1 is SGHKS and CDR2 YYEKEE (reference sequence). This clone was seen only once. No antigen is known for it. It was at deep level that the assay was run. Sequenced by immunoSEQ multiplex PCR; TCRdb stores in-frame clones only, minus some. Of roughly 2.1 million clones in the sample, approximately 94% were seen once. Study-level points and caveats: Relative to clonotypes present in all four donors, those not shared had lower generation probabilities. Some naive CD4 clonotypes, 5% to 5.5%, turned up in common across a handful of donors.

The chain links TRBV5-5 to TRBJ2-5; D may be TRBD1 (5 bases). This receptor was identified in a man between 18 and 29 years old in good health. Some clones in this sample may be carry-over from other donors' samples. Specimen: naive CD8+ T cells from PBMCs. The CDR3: CASSFPGPQETQYF. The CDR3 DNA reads TGTGCCAGCAGCTTTCCAGGGCCCCAAGAGACCCAGTACTTC.